This T cell receptor (beta chain) was sequenced in a study of blood T cell repertoires in COVID-19. Participant ages covered roughly 18 to 89 years across 24 US areas. The CDR3 contains 13 residues. Germline trimming cut 7 bases from V and 1 base from J; bases unmatched to any gene: 1. Germline lookup yields CDR1 SGHRS and CDR2 YFSETQ. Only in-frame clones appear in the TCRdb table, and some are missing; sequencing was by immunoSEQ multiplex PCR. The sample includes about 320,000 clones, around nine tenths of them seen just once. This sequence joins TRBV5-1 and TRBJ1-2, with 10 bases aligning to TRBD1. The receptor was isolated from a woman aged 25 to 39 who had been exposed to COVID-19. The sequenced sample was PBMCs or T cells enriched from blood (not recorded which). The DNA for the CDR3 is TGCGCCAGCGGGACAGGGGTTAACTATGGCTACACCTTC. It codes for CASGTGVNYGYTF.